Included here is one T cell receptor (beta chain) sequence, with context. What it binds is not known. The sample belongs to a study of cytomegalovirus exposure and HLA in healthy donors. Both 60 Vbeta primers and 13 Jbeta primers went into the PCR. Some clones are missing from TCRdb's copy, which holds only in-frame ones; the method was immunoSEQ multiplex PCR. The data show roughly 100,000 clones, 65% to 80% seen once. Germline CDR1 is SGDLS and CDR2 is YYNGEE. The CDR3 has 15 residues. Trimming shortened V by 0 bases and J by 6 bases, and 14 bases separated the two germline ends. Study conclusions and caveats: When a later analysis compared HLA-associated TCR beta chains with equally common others, the HLA-associated chains turned out to be more clonally expanded and to have lower generation probabilities. The study recorded 160 or so TCR beta chains that were cytomegalovirus-associated.

Sequencing used PBMCs. The gene calls are TRBV9 and TRBJ2-3, with D tentatively TRBD2 (6 bases). The source of this sequence is a young woman in good health and CMV-seropositive. The CDR3 sequence: CASSVDGSSPDTQYF. CDR3 coding DNA: TGTGCCAGCAGCGTAGACGGGAGTTCGCCGGATACGCAGTATTTT.